These 21 T cell receptor beta chains came from one sample sequenced in a study of OX40 agonist ivuxolimab in advanced cancers. Clones were sequenced by immunoSEQ multiplex PCR, and TCRdb holds only the in-frame ones, with some missing. The data show roughly 60,000 clones, 84% seen once. The source was CD4+ or CD8+ T cells sorted from blood, collected in a trial of the OX40 agonist ivuxolimab. The receptors shown here come from an adult with an advanced solid tumor such as melanoma, head and neck, liver or kidney cancer.

With regard to this clone: At one of its ends the junction is not consistent with the germline gene, which may arise from a read error. The chain has TRBV7-7 and TRBJ2-5, with D maybe TRBD2 (6 bases). The germline CDR1 and CDR2 sequences are SSHAT and FNYEAQ (reference sequence). This CDR3 contains 14 residues. The CDR3 sequence is CASSLIGRPETQYF. The DNA of the CDR3 is TGTGCTAGCAGCTTAATTGGGAGGCCAGAGACCCAGTACTTC.

This chain connects TRBV5-1 to TRBJ2-4, with TRBD1 matching 7 bases. The CDR3 contains 15 residues. Germline CDR1 and CDR2: SGHRS and YFSETQ. Trimming cost V 4 bases and J 7 bases; bases outside gene matches: 11. The CDR3 is CASSADRERGNIQYF. The CDR3 coding sequence is TGCGCCAGCAGCGCCGACAGGGAGAGGGGGAACATTCAGTACTTC.

The chain carries TRBV6-5 and TRBJ1-2; no clear D. The germline V gene has CDR1 MNHEY and CDR2 SVGAGI. With 7 bases removed from V and 5 bases from J, the gap between germline ends came to 11 bases. The CDR3 extends over 12 amino acids. CDR3 nucleotides: TGTGCCAGCATCAGTGGGGTATATGGCTACACCTTC. It specifies CASISGVYGYTF.

V gene TRBV29-1 combines with J gene TRBJ1-3; D is unresolved. Germline-derived CDR1 and CDR2 are SQVTM and ANQGSEA. Trimming removed 4 bases at V and 0 bases at J, with 7 bases between. The CDR3 loop spans 13 amino acids. The CDR3 nucleotides are TGCAGCGTTGGCCAAATCTCTGGAAACACCATATATTTT. Residues: CSVGQISGNTIYF.

This chain joins TRBV27 and TRBJ1-2; D remains ambiguous. The germline gives CDR1 MNHEY, CDR2 SMNVEV (reference sequence). Trimming pared 3 bases from V and 5 bases from J, leaving 13 bases between. This CDR3 has 14 amino acids. The CDR3 region is CASSFAGSYYGYTF. CDR3 DNA sequence: TGTGCCAGCAGTTTCGCTGGCTCCTATTATGGCTACACCTTC.

The genes are TRBV4-2 and TRBJ2-1; TRBD1 matches 9 bases. The CDR3 is made up of 15 amino acids. CDR1 LGHNA and CDR2 YNFKEQ come from the germline V gene. Losses at the gene ends were 2 bases for V and 9 bases for J; bases not matched to a gene: 8. Here the CDR3 DNA reads TGTGCCAGCAGCCAATCAGACAGGGGGAGGATTGAGCAGTTCTTC. This sequence encodes CASSQSDRGRIEQFF.

The chain has TRBV19 and TRBJ2-7, with TRBD2 matching 8 bases. CDR3 length equals 16 residues. The ends lost 6 bases at V and 0 bases at J; junction bases unmatched: 10. Germline V gene data show CDR1 as LNHDA and CDR2 as SQIVND (reference sequence). The DNA for the CDR3 is TGTGCCAGTAGGGGAACTAGCGGTTATAGCTCCTACGAGCAGTACTTC. Translating it yields CASRGTSGYSSYEQYF.

This chain joins TRBV10-3 and TRBJ1-5; D is ambiguous. This CDR3 comprises 11 residues. Between the trimmed V and J ends, which lost 8 bases and 5 bases, there was a span of 7 bases. CDR1 ENHRY and CDR2 SYGVKD come from the germline V gene. CDR3 sequence (DNA): TGTGCCATCGGCCTAGATCAGCCCCAGCATTTT. This sequence encodes CAIGLDQPQHF.

The chain recombines TRBV5-6 with TRBJ2-7; D not certain. The CDR3 length is 14 residues. V shed 4 bases and J shed 3 bases, with 14 bases lying between them. Germline lookup yields CDR1 SGHDT and CDR2 YYEEEE. The CDR3 reads CASSLHNSFYEQYF. CDR3 coding DNA: TGTGCCAGCAGCCTCCACAATTCCTTCTACGAGCAGTACTTC.

This CDR3 is CASSAKAENQPQHF. The CDR3 DNA is TGTGCCAGCAGTGCGAAGGCCGAAAATCAGCCCCAGCATTTT. J is TRBJ1-5 and V is TRBV2; D unresolved. Trimming pared 4 bases from V and 4 bases from J, leaving 11 bases between. CDR1 SNHLY and CDR2 FYNNEI come from the germline V gene. The CDR3 contains 14 residues.

V and J are TRBV9 and TRBJ2-1, with TRBD1 matching over 7 bases. CDR3 length: 15 residues. Germline assignment: CDR1 SGDLS and CDR2 YYNGEE. J gave up 5 bases and V 0 bases, and 5 bases lay outside the gene matches. CDR3 residues: CASSVAQGRHNEQFF. The CDR3 bases are TGTGCCAGCAGCGTAGCACAGGGGCGCCACAATGAGCAGTTCTTC.

This clone was seen only once. V gene TRBV19 combines with J gene TRBJ2-7; TRBD1 matches 8 bases. The V gene end was trimmed by 4 bases and the J gene end by 6 bases; junction bases not matched to a gene: 11. The germline V gene encodes CDR1 LNHDA and CDR2 SQIVND (reference sequence). This CDR3 is built from 15 residues. The CDR3 loop reads CASSNSGRGRSEQYF. CDR3 bases: TGTGCCAGTAGTAATTCGGGCAGGGGGCGCTCCGAGCAGTACTTC.

This clone was counted between two and nine times. The chain carries TRBV30 and TRBJ1-3; perhaps TRBD1 as D (5 bases). Germline CDR1 GTSNPN, CDR2 SVGIG (reference sequence). With 3 bases removed from V and 6 bases from J, the gap between germline ends came to 9 bases. The CDR3 sequence is 12 residues long. The CDR3: CAWSRGQNTIYF. The CDR3 coding sequence is TGTGCCTGGAGCCGGGGCCAAAACACCATATATTTT.

This clone was recorded once. The genes are TRBV29-1 and TRBJ2-3; D is perhaps TRBD1 or TRBD2 (6 bases each). From germline, CDR1 is SQVTM and CDR2 ANQGSEA. The V and J ends lost 6 bases and 9 bases respectively, with 19 bases between them. The CDR3 contains 13 residues. CDR3 in amino acids: CSVEKGGTITQYF. The CDR3, as DNA: TGCAGCGTCGAAAAGGGGGGAACAATCACGCAGTATTTT.

This sequence joins TRBV15 and TRBJ1-5; no clear D gene. CDR3 length: 15 residues. Germline-derived CDR1 and CDR2 are LNHNV and YYDKDF (reference sequence). Trimming stripped 0 bases from V and 3 bases from J, with 9 bases between. CDR3 residues: CATSRDRRNNQPQHF. CDR3 coding DNA: TGTGCCACCAGCAGAGATCGCCGGAACAATCAGCCCCAGCATTTT.

The chain has TRBV19 and TRBJ1-5, with D possibly matching TRBD1 (5 bases). The CDR3 contains 15 residues. Trimming took off 3 bases at V and 5 bases at J, with 14 bases between the two ends. The germline CDR1 and CDR2 sequences are LNHDA and SQIVND (reference sequence). The CDR3 DNA follows: TGTGCCAGTAGTATTACCAATCGGGGCTATCAGCCCCAGCATTTT. It specifies CASSITNRGYQPQHF.

This clone is classed as medium-sized. The same CDR3 also results from other DNA sequences found in this sample. The chain employs TRBV4-1 and TRBJ1-4, with TRBD1 identical over 7 bases. Germline CDR1 reads MGHRA; CDR2 reads YSYEKL. Losses at the gene ends were 1 base for V and 7 bases for J; bases not matched to a gene: 0. The CDR3 is 13 residues long. CDR3: CASSQAGGEKLFF. CDR3 sequence (DNA): TGCGCCAGCAGCCAAGCAGGGGGTGAAAAACTGTTTTTT.

The genes are TRBV6-5 and TRBJ1-2; maybe TRBD1 (6 bases). The CDR3 spans 12 residues. V lost 4 bases and J lost 8, with 11 bases in between. The germline V gene encodes CDR1 MNHEY and CDR2 SVGAGI. The CDR3 is CASSFRGYGYTF. The CDR3 nucleotides read TGTGCCAGCAGTTTCAGGGGATACGGCTACACCTTC.

The CDR3 is CASVLGGFDTGELFF. In nucleotides, the CDR3 is TGTGCCAGCGTCCTCGGGGGGTTTGACACCGGGGAGCTGTTTTTT. The chain couples TRBV6-1 to TRBJ2-2; 7 bases align to TRBD2. Per the germline V gene, CDR1 is MNHNS and CDR2 is SASEGT. V dropped 8 bases and J dropped 3; count of bases not matched to a gene: 9. The CDR3 is 15 residues long.

Here the CDR3 reads CASREPSGGATDTQYF. CDR3 in DNA: TGTGCCAGCAGGGAGCCGAGCGGGGGAGCCACAGATACGCAGTATTTT. The rearrangement links TRBV28 to TRBJ2-3; TRBD2 agrees at 8 bases. This CDR3 is 16 amino acids long. CDR1 is MDHEN and CDR2 is SYDVKM in the germline V gene. The J segment lost 2 bases and the V segment lost 6 bases, leaving 10 bases of the junction unmatched.

V is TRBV6-5 and J is TRBJ1-5; no clear D gene. The CDR3 sequence is 15 residues long. Between the trimmed V and J ends, which lost 0 bases and 3 bases, there was a span of 9 bases. From germline, CDR1 is MNHEY and CDR2 SVGAGI. In DNA, the CDR3 is TGTGCCAGCAGTTACTCGTCAAAGGACAATCAGCCCCAGCATTTT. This codes for CASSYSSKDNQPQHF.